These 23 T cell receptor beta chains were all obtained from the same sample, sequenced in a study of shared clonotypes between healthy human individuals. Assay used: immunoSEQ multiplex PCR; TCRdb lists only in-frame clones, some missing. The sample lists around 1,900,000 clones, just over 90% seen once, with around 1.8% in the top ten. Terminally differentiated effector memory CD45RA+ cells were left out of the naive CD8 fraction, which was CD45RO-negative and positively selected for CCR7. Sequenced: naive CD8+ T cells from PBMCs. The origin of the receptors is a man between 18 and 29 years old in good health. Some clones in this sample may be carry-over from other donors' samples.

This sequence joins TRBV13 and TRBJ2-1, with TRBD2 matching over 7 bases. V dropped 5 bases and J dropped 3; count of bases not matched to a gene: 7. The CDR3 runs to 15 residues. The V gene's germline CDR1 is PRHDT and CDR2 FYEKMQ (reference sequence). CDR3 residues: CASSIRLAVYNEQFF. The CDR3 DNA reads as TGTGCCAGCAGCATCCGACTAGCTGTCTACAATGAGCAGTTCTTC.

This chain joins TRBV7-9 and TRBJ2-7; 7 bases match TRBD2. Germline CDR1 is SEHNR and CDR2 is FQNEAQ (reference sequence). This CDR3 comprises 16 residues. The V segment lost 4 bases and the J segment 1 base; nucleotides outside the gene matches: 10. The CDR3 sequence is CASSSNRGLESYEQYF. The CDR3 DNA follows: TGTGCCAGCAGCTCCAACAGAGGACTAGAGTCCTACGAGCAGTACTTC.

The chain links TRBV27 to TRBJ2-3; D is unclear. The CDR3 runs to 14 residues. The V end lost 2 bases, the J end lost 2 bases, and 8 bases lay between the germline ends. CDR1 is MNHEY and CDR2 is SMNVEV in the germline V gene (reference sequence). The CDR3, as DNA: TGTGCCAGCAGTTTAGGTGGCAACACAGATACGCAGTATTTT. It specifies CASSLGGNTDTQYF.

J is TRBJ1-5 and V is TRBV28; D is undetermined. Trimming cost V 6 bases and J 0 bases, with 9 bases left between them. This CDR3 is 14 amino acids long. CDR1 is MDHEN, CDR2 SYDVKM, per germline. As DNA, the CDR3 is TGTGCCAGCAGACGACGGAATAGCAATCAGCCCCAGCATTTT. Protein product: CASRRRNSNQPQHF.

CDR3 bases: TGTGCCAGCAGCCCCTTCAGTGGACTAGCGGGAACTAAAGATACGCAGTATTTT. This sequence encodes CASSPFSGLAGTKDTQYF. The V gene is TRBV9, the J gene TRBJ2-3, with TRBD2 matching 12 bases. Unmatched junction bases numbered 14, after V lost 4 bases and J lost 5 bases. The CDR3 is 18 residues long. Looked up from germline, CDR1 is SGDLS and CDR2 is YYNGEE.

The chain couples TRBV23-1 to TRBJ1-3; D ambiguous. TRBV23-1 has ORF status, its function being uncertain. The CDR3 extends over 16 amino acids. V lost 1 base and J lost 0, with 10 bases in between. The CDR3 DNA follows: TGCGCCAGCAGTCAATTATCTCACTTCTCTGGAAACACCATATATTTT. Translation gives CASSQLSHFSGNTIYF.

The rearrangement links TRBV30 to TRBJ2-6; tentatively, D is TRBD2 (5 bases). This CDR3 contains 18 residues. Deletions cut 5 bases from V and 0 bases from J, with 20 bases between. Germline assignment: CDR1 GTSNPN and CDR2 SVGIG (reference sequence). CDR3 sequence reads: CAWGPLSGIPSGANVLTF. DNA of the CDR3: TGTGCCTGGGGACCCCTTTCCGGGATTCCCTCTGGGGCCAACGTCCTGACTTTC.

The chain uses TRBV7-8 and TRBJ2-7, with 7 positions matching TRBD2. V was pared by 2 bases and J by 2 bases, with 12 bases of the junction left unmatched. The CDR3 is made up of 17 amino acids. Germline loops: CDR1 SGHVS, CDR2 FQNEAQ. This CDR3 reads CASSLWRGSRSPYEQYF. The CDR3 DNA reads TGTGCCAGCAGCTTATGGCGGGGGAGTAGAAGTCCCTACGAGCAGTACTTC.

CDR3 in amino acids: CASSARREPINTEAFF. The DNA of the CDR3 is TGTGCCAGCAGCGCCCGCCGCGAACCTATTAACACTGAAGCTTTCTTT. The chain combines TRBV7-9 with TRBJ1-1; D gene uncertain. In germline, CDR1 is SEHNR, CDR2 FQNEAQ (reference sequence). The CDR3 extends over 16 amino acids. Trimming stripped 5 bases from V and 2 bases from J, with 18 bases between. Together with reference TRBV7-9 and TRBJ1-1, the CDR3 gives the full variable domain: DTGVSQNPRHKITKRGQNVTFRCDPISEHNRLYWYRQTLGQGPEFLTYFQNEAQLEKSRLLSDRFSAERPKGSFSTLEIQRTEQGDSAMYLCASSARREPINTEAFFGQGTRLTVV.

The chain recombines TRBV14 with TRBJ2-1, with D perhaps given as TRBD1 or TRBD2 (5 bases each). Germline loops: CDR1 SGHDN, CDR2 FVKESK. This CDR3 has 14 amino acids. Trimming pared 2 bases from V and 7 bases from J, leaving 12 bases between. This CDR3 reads CASSQRSWGNEQFF. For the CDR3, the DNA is TGTGCCAGCAGCCAAAGATCGTGGGGGAATGAGCAGTTCTTC.

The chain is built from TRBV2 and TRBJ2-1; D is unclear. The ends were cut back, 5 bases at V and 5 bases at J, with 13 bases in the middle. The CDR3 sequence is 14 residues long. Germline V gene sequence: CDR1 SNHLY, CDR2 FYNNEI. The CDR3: CASSRVRIHNEQFF. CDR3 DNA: TGTGCCAGCAGTAGGGTTCGCATTCACAATGAGCAGTTCTTC.

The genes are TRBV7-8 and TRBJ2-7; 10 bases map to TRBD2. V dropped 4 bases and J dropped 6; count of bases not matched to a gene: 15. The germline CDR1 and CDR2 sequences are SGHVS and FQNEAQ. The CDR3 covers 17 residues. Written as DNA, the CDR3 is TGTGCCAGCAGCTCCGAACAGCCTGCGGGACTAGCGAGCGAGCAGTACTTC. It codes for CASSSEQPAGLASEQYF.

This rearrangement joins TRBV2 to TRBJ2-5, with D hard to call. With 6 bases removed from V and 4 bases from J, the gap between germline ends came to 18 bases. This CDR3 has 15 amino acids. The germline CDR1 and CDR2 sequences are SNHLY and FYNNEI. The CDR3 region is CASSATDMWGETQYF. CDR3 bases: TGTGCCAGCAGCGCGACTGATATGTGGGGAGAGACCCAGTACTTC.

The CDR3 bases are TGCGCCAGCAGCCGGGGACAGGCCAACTCCTACAATGAGCAGTTCTTC. Translation: CASSRGQANSYNEQFF. The rearrangement links TRBV4-1 to TRBJ2-1; 8 bases agree with TRBD1. Germline CDR1 is MGHRA and CDR2 is YSYEKL. The CDR3 extends over 16 amino acids. With V trimmed by 4 bases and J by 0 bases, 5 bases remained unmatched.

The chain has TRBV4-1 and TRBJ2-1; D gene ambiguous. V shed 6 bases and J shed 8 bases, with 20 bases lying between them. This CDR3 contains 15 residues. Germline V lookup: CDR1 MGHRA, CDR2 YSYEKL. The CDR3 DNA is TGCGCCAGCAGGGACCGGGTCACCTTCGTTGATGAGCAGTTCTTC. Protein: CASRDRVTFVDEQFF.

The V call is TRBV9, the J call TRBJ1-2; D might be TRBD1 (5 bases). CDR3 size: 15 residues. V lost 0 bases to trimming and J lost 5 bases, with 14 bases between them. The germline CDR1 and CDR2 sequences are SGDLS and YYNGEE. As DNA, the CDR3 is TGTGCCAGCAGCGTAGTTGAGGGGAAAAATTATGGCTACACCTTC. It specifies CASSVVEGKNYGYTF. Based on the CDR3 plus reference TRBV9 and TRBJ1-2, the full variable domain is DSGVTQTPKHLITATGQRVTLRCSPRSGDLSVYWYQQSLDQGLQFLIQYYNGEERAKGNILERFSAQQFPDLHSELNLSSLELGDSALYFCASSVVEGKNYGYTFGSGTRLTVV.

The CDR3 reads CASSAPGQGGAYEQYF. DNA for the CDR3: TGTGCCAGCAGCGCCCCGGGACAGGGTGGGGCCTACGAGCAGTACTTC. The chain combines TRBV21-1 with TRBJ2-7; the tabulated D call, TRBD1, remains unverified against the DNA. TRBV21-1 represents a pseudogene. CDR3 size: 16 residues.

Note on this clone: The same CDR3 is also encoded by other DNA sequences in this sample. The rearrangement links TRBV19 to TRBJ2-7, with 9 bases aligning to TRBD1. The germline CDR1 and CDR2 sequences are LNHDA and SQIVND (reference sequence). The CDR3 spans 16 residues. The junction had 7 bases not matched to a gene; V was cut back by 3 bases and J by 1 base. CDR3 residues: CASSIGPGTGSYEQYF. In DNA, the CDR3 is TGTGCCAGTAGTATCGGACCCGGGACAGGGTCCTACGAGCAGTACTTC.

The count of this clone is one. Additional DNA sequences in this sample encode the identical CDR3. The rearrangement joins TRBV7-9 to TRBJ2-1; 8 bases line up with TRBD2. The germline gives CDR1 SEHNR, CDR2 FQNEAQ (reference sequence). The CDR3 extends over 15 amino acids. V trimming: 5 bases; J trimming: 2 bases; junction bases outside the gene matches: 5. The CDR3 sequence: CASSRGLAAYNEQFF. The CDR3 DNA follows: TGTGCCAGCAGCCGCGGACTAGCCGCCTACAATGAGCAGTTCTTC. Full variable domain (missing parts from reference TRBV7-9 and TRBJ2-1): DTGVSQNPRHKITKRGQNVTFRCDPISEHNRLYWYRQTLGQGPEFLTYFQNEAQLEKSRLLSDRFSAERPKGSFSTLEIQRTEQGDSAMYLCASSRGLAAYNEQFFGPGTRLTVL.

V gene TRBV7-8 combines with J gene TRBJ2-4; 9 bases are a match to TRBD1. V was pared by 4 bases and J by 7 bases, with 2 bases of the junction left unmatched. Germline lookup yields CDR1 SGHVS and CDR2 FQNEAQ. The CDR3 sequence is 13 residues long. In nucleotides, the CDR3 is TGTGCCAGCAGCTCCGACAGGGGGAACATTCAGTACTTC. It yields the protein CASSSDRGNIQYF.

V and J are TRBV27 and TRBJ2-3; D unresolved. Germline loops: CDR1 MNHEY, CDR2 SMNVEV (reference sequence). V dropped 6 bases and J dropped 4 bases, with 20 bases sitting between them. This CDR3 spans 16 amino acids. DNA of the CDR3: TGTGCCAGCAGGATAACGGGCCCTCACCCCGCAGATACGCAGTATTTT. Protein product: CASRITGPHPADTQYF.

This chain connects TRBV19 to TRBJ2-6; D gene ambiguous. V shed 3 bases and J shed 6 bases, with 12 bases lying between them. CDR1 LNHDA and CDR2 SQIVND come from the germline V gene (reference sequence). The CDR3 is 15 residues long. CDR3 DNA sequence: TGTGCCAGTAGTATTGGGTTTCTGGCGGCCAACGTCCTGACTTTC. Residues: CASSIGFLAANVLTF.

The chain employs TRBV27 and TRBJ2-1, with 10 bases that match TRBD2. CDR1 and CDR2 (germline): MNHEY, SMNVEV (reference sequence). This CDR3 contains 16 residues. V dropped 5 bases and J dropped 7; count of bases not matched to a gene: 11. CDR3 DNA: TGTGCCAGCAGTCGCATGCTAGCGGGAGTATTGAATGAGCAGTTCTTC. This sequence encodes CASSRMLAGVLNEQFF.